Listed below are T cell receptor beta chains from one sample, sequenced in a study of blood T cell repertoires in COVID-19. Assay: immunoSEQ multiplex PCR; the TCRdb copy retains only in-frame clones and omits some. This repertoire shows some 70,000 clones, 65% to 90% found once; its top ten account for 1.4%. Sequences were obtained from peripheral blood. The receptors stem from a woman aged 60-75 years with acute or convalescent COVID-19. Each CDR3 is given with its conserved first and last residue. A D gene is named only where the DNA matches it firmly. The size of a clone is reported for some rows only, either as once, few or many, or as a class for expanded clones.

d_call cdr3_length j_call clone_size v_call cdr3_aa cdr3_nt
. 13 TRBJ2-1 . TRBV12-3/TRBV12-4 CASSISAWAGEFF TGTGCCAGCAGTATATCCGCGTGGGCAGGGGAGTTCTTC
TRBD2 12 TRBJ2-1 few TRBV27 CASRPSGTRLFF TGTGCCAGCAGGCCCTCCGGGACTAGGCTGTTCTTC
. 16 TRBJ2-5 few TRBV28 CASSLLGRHGRETQYF TGTGCCAGCAGTTTGTTGGGGCGCCATGGTCGGGAGACCCAGTACTTC
. 15 TRBJ1-1 . TRBV10-3 CAISEWQGQDTEAFF TGTGCCATCAGTGAGTGGCAGGGGCAGGACACTGAAGCTTTCTTT
TRBD2 16 TRBJ2-5 . TRBV5-4 CASRPTPTSGQETQYF TGTGCCAGCAGGCCAACTCCGACTAGCGGACAAGAGACCCAGTACTTC
. 15 TRBJ1-2 . TRBV15 CATSRDIGGKGSYTF TGTGCCACCAGCAGGGACATTGGGGGGAAGGGAAGCTACACCTTC
. 13 TRBJ1-1 . TRBV9 CASSVDRWTEAFF TGTGCCAGCAGCGTAGACAGGTGGACTGAAGCTTTCTTT
. 16 TRBJ1-4 . TRBV19 CASSIISGLSGEKLFF TGTGCCAGTAGTATAATCAGCGGGCTTTCGGGTGAAAAACTGTTTTTT
. 16 TRBJ2-2 . TRBV14 CASSPLSGGGTGELFF TGTGCCAGCAGCCCGCTGTCTGGAGGAGGCACCGGGGAGCTGTTTTTT
TRBD2 15 TRBJ2-1 . TRBV29-1 CSVRHAGTSGVEQFF TGCAGCGTGCGACACGCCGGGACTAGCGGTGTTGAGCAGTTCTTC
TRBD2 18 TRBJ2-1 . TRBV7-2 CASSLDLAGGPPFNEQFF TGTGCCAGCAGCTTAGATCTAGCGGGGGGCCCACCCTTCAATGAGCAGTTCTTC
. 19 TRBJ2-7 . TRBV20-1 CSASRGHTGLLISSYEQYF TGCAGTGCTAGTCGGGGCCATACCGGACTATTAATTAGCTCCTACGAGCAGTACTTC
TRBD1 15 TRBJ1-1 . TRBV11-2 CASSLGRQGATEAFF TGTGCCAGCAGCTTAGGGCGACAGGGGGCGACTGAAGCTTTCTTT
TRBD2 16 TRBJ2-7 . TRBV7-9 CASSSRTSGGTYEQYF TGTGCCAGCAGCTCCCGGACTAGCGGGGGTACCTACGAGCAGTACTTC
. 13 TRBJ2-7 . TRBV2 CASSTVPSYEQYF TGTGCCAGTTCGACAGTACCTTCCTACGAGCAGTACTTC
. 15 TRBJ1-6 . TRBV20-1 CSASSEGAYNSPLHF TGCAGTGCTAGTTCTGAGGGCGCCTATAATTCACCCCTCCACTTT
. 14 TRBJ1-2 . TRBV5-1 CASSLARDSLGYTF TGCGCCAGCAGCTTGGCCAGGGATTCGCTTGGCTACACCTTC
. 14 TRBJ1-2 . TRBV11-3 CASSLAGANYGYTF TGTGCCAGCAGCTTAGCAGGGGCTAACTATGGCTACACCTTC
TRBD2 16 TRBJ2-5 . TRBV5-1 CASSPRTSGIQETQYF TGCGCCAGCAGCCCAAGGACTAGCGGAATTCAAGAGACCCAGTACTTC
TRBD2 15 TRBJ2-1 . TRBV7-2 CASSKTSGSEYEQFF TGTGCCAGCAGCAAGACTAGCGGGAGCGAGTATGAGCAGTTCTTC
TRBD1 15 TRBJ2-2 . TRBV7-2 CASRVDRENTGELFF TGTGCCAGCAGGGTTGACAGGGAAAACACCGGGGAGCTGTTTTTT
TRBD1 12 TRBJ1-5 once TRBV6-2/TRBV6-3 CASSFSGQVTHF TGTGCCAGCAGTTTCTCCGGACAGGTGACCCATTTT
TRBD1 12 TRBJ1-1 . TRBV6-5 CASSRQGSEAFF TGTGCCAGCAGTCGACAGGGATCAGAAGCTTTCTTT
. 15 TRBJ1-3 . TRBV6-1 CASSEDRTRGNTIYF TGTGCCAGCAGTGAAGACAGAACCCGAGGAAACACCATATATTTT
. 14 TRBJ2-5 . TRBV5-5 CASSEGRGTETQYF TGTGCCAGCAGCGAGGGTCGGGGTACAGAGACCCAGTACTTC
. 12 TRBJ2-1 . TRBV2 CASSEQGGEQFF TGTGCCAGCAGCGAACAGGGAGGTGAGCAGTTCTTC
. 14 TRBJ2-1 once TRBV24-1 CATSDSGNHNEQFF TGTGCCACCAGTGATTCCGGGAACCACAATGAGCAGTTCTTC
. 13 TRBJ2-2 . TRBV6-6 CASSYESAGELFF TGTGCCAGCAGTTACGAGAGCGCCGGGGAGCTGTTTTTT
TRBD2 16 TRBJ2-5 once TRBV5-4 CASSFAAGGDGETQYF TGTGCCAGCAGCTTTGCAGCTGGGGGGGATGGCGAGACCCAGTACTTC
. 14 TRBJ1-1 . TRBV3-1/TRBV3-2 CASSHGPEGTEAFF TGTGCCAGCAGCCACGGCCCCGAGGGCACTGAAGCTTTCTTT
. 15 TRBJ1-2 . TRBV5-4 CASSSGVVIDYGYTF TGTGCCAGCAGCTCAGGGGTGGTTATAGACTATGGCTACACCTTC
. 20 TRBJ2-1 . TRBV12-2 CASRLVCRGQGLDRANEQFF TGTGCAAGTCGCTTAGTGTGTCGGGGACAGGGGTTGGACCGAGCCAATGAGCAGTTCTTC